This is a list of T cell receptor beta chains from one sample in a study of radiotherapy plus CTLA-4 blockade in lung cancer. Only in-frame clones appear in the TCRdb table, and some are missing; sequencing was by immunoSEQ multiplex PCR. The sample holds tens of thousands of clones, roughly 87% seen once. This sample comprised peripheral blood, obtained from a patient treated with radiotherapy plus ipilimumab. The receptors derive from a human donor with non-small cell lung cancer that progressed on radiotherapy plus ipilimumab. Each CDR3 is given with its conserved first and last residue. Fields, in order: D gene, V gene, J gene, clone size, CDR3 DNA, CDR3 protein. A D gene is named only where the DNA matches it firmly. The listing skips clone size in some rows; elsewhere it reads once, few, many or a size class.

D gene: TRBD1; V gene: TRBV5-6; J gene: TRBJ2-7; clone size: once; CDR3 DNA: TGTGCCAGCAGCTTGGCCGGGACAGGGGTCTATGAGCAGTACTTC; CDR3 protein: CASSLAGTGVYEQYF
D gene: TRBD1; V gene: TRBV25-1; J gene: TRBJ1-1; clone size: -; CDR3 DNA: TGTGCCAGCAGTGAATTAAGCCCGGGACAGGGGGATGGGGCTTTCTTT; CDR3 protein: CASSELSPGQGDGAFF
D gene: -; V gene: TRBV7-9; J gene: TRBJ1-1; clone size: -; CDR3 DNA: TGTGCCAGCAGCTTAGTGGGTGCACCTGAAGCTTTCTTT; CDR3 protein: CASSLVGAPEAFF
D gene: -; V gene: TRBV27; J gene: TRBJ2-2; clone size: -; CDR3 DNA: TGTGCCAGCAGTTCGAACAGGGAGGACACCGGGGAGCTGTTTTTT; CDR3 protein: CASSSNREDTGELFF
D gene: -; V gene: TRBV7-2; J gene: TRBJ2-5; clone size: -; CDR3 DNA: TGTGCCAGCAGCTTAGTATATGGGGTGGAGACCCAGTACTTC; CDR3 protein: CASSLVYGVETQYF
D gene: -; V gene: TRBV4-1; J gene: TRBJ1-1; clone size: -; CDR3 DNA: TGCGCCAGCAGCCTCATAGTGAACACTGAAGCTTTCTTT; CDR3 protein: CASSLIVNTEAFF
D gene: TRBD1; V gene: TRBV28; J gene: TRBJ1-2; clone size: -; CDR3 DNA: TGTGCCAGCAGTTTACCGGACAGGGGGCGGGTAGGCTACACCTTC; CDR3 protein: CASSLPDRGRVGYTF
D gene: TRBD2; V gene: TRBV27; J gene: TRBJ2-1; clone size: -; CDR3 DNA: TGTGCCAGCAGCCCAACTAGCGGTTCCGCCTACAATGAGCAGTTCTTC; CDR3 protein: CASSPTSGSAYNEQFF
D gene: -; V gene: TRBV4-1; J gene: TRBJ2-1; clone size: -; CDR3 DNA: TGCGCCAGCAGCCGCCCCGGCTACAATGAGCAGTTCTTC; CDR3 protein: CASSRPGYNEQFF
D gene: -; V gene: TRBV28; J gene: TRBJ2-7; clone size: -; CDR3 DNA: TGTGCCAGCAACCGCGTCTCCTACGAGCAGTACTTC; CDR3 protein: CASNRVSYEQYF
D gene: -; V gene: TRBV15; J gene: TRBJ2-5; clone size: -; CDR3 DNA: TGTGCCACCAACGGAGGGGGGGCCCAAGAGACCCAGTACTTC; CDR3 protein: CATNGGGAQETQYF
D gene: TRBD2; V gene: TRBV25-1; J gene: TRBJ2-1; clone size: -; CDR3 DNA: TGTGCCAGCAGTGAAGCTGGTAGCGGGCTCCCATGGGATGAGCAGTTCTTC; CDR3 protein: CASSEAGSGLPWDEQFF
D gene: TRBD1; V gene: TRBV19; J gene: TRBJ1-1; clone size: -; CDR3 DNA: TGTGCCAGTAGTTACTCGGGACAGCTGAACACTGAAGCTTTCTTT; CDR3 protein: CASSYSGQLNTEAFF
D gene: TRBD1; V gene: TRBV4-1; J gene: TRBJ1-2; clone size: -; CDR3 DNA: TGTGCCAGCAGCCCGGGACAGGGGGGCTATGGCTACACCTTC; CDR3 protein: CASSPGQGGYGYTF
D gene: TRBD2; V gene: TRBV6-5; J gene: TRBJ2-5; clone size: once; CDR3 DNA: TGTGCCAGCAGTGTGACGGGGGGGACCCAGTACTTC; CDR3 protein: CASSVTGGTQYF
D gene: -; V gene: TRBV5-6; J gene: TRBJ1-2; clone size: few; CDR3 DNA: TGTGCCAGCAGCTTGGCGGCCCTCCCCCTTGGCTACACCTTC; CDR3 protein: CASSLAALPLGYTF
D gene: TRBD1; V gene: TRBV5-1; J gene: TRBJ1-2; clone size: -; CDR3 DNA: TGCGCCAGCAGCCAGGGACAGATGGTAGGCTACACCTTC; CDR3 protein: CASSQGQMVGYTF
D gene: -; V gene: TRBV19; J gene: TRBJ2-3; clone size: -; CDR3 DNA: TGTGCCAGTAGTAGTCGCCGGGACACAGATACGCAGTATTTT; CDR3 protein: CASSSRRDTDTQYF
D gene: -; V gene: TRBV5-1; J gene: TRBJ1-1; clone size: -; CDR3 DNA: TGCGCCAGCAGCTTGGGTGGGGGAGGTGAAGCTTTCTTT; CDR3 protein: CASSLGGGGEAFF
D gene: TRBD1; V gene: TRBV28; J gene: TRBJ2-1; clone size: -; CDR3 DNA: TGTGCCAGCAGTCCTACGACAGGGAATGAGCAGTTCTTC; CDR3 protein: CASSPTTGNEQFF
D gene: -; V gene: TRBV21-1; J gene: TRBJ1-5; clone size: -; CDR3 DNA: TGTGCCAGCGGCAGACAGGGAGCGAATAAGCCCCAGCATTTT; CDR3 protein: CASGRQGANKPQHF
D gene: TRBD1; V gene: TRBV10-3; J gene: TRBJ1-2; clone size: medium-sized; CDR3 DNA: TGTGCCATCAATCCAGGGGGGATATTCGGCTACACCTTC; CDR3 protein: CAINPGGIFGYTF
D gene: TRBD1; V gene: TRBV5-1; J gene: TRBJ1-2; clone size: -; CDR3 DNA: TGCGCCAGCAGCCCATTCGCCGACAGGGTTGGCTATGGCTACACCTTC; CDR3 protein: CASSPFADRVGYGYTF
D gene: -; V gene: TRBV28; J gene: TRBJ2-5; clone size: -; CDR3 DNA: TGTGCCAGCAGTTCCCCGAGGGAGACCCAGTACTTC; CDR3 protein: CASSSPRETQYF
D gene: -; V gene: TRBV6-6; J gene: TRBJ2-5; clone size: -; CDR3 DNA: TGTGCCAGCACGTTAACCCTGGAGACCCAGTACTTC; CDR3 protein: CASTLTLETQYF
D gene: -; V gene: TRBV5-6; J gene: TRBJ1-5; clone size: -; CDR3 DNA: TGTGCCAGCAGCTTTAGAAGCAATCAGCCCCAGCATTTT; CDR3 protein: CASSFRSNQPQHF
D gene: TRBD1; V gene: TRBV4-2; J gene: TRBJ1-1; clone size: -; CDR3 DNA: TGTGCCAGCAGCCAAGATCTAACAGGGGCTATTGGAAACACTGAAGCTTTCTTT; CDR3 protein: CASSQDLTGAIGNTEAFF
D gene: -; V gene: TRBV27; J gene: TRBJ2-1; clone size: -; CDR3 DNA: TGTGCCAGCAGTAGCCTTGGGCTAGCGCTAGACAATGAGCAGTTCTTC; CDR3 protein: CASSSLGLALDNEQFF
D gene: -; V gene: TRBV15; J gene: TRBJ1-1; clone size: -; CDR3 DNA: TGTGCCACCAGCAGAGGGGCGGAAGCTTTCTTT; CDR3 protein: CATSRGAEAFF
D gene: -; V gene: TRBV11-2; J gene: TRBJ1-2; clone size: -; CDR3 DNA: TGTGCCAGCAGCCGGAACGGGGGGTATGGCTACACCTTC; CDR3 protein: CASSRNGGYGYTF
D gene: TRBD1; V gene: TRBV4-3; J gene: TRBJ1-1; clone size: few; CDR3 DNA: TGCGCCAGCAGCCACAGGACAGGGGTGAACACTGAAGCTTTCTTT; CDR3 protein: CASSHRTGVNTEAFF
D gene: -; V gene: TRBV4-1; J gene: TRBJ2-5; clone size: -; CDR3 DNA: TGCGCCAGCAGCTTACGGGAAGCTGCTCAGGGTCAAGAGACCCAGTACTTC; CDR3 protein: CASSLREAAQGQETQYF
D gene: -; V gene: TRBV28; J gene: TRBJ1-1; clone size: -; CDR3 DNA: TGTGCCAGCAGTGCCGGGCTTTACACTGAAGCTTTCTTT; CDR3 protein: CASSAGLYTEAFF
D gene: TRBD2; V gene: TRBV10-3; J gene: TRBJ2-3; clone size: few; CDR3 DNA: TGTGCCATCATGCTAGCGGGAGGAACAGATACGCAGTATTTT; CDR3 protein: CAIMLAGGTDTQYF
D gene: TRBD1; V gene: TRBV10-3; J gene: TRBJ1-2; clone size: -; CDR3 DNA: TGTGCCATCAAGGGGACAGGGGGGGATGGCTACACCTTC; CDR3 protein: CAIKGTGGDGYTF